One and the same sample provided the 3 T cell receptor beta chains below, sequenced in a study of molecular identifiers for immune sequencing clone quantification. TCRdb fed the PCR reads into MiXCR, producing one record per CDR3 protein. The repertoire holds more than 550,000 distinct CDR3 sequences, with about 25% as singletons. The sample consisted of naive CD8+ T cells from blood, with Jurkat cell RNA spiked in. The sample's subset: FACS-sorted CD8+CD4-CCR7+CD45RA+ naive T cells. These receptors were taken from a human donor in good health. Some libraries in this study had Jurkat cell RNA spiked in.

V usage is TRBV6-6 and J usage is TRBJ1-3; the D is unclear. Germline V lookup: CDR1 MNHNY, CDR2 SVGAGI (reference sequence). The CDR3 has 14 residues. V was clipped by 5 bases and J by 2 bases, with 10 bases between them. CDR3 sequence (DNA): TGTGCCAGCAGTGACGAAAAGGCTGGAAACACCATATATTTT. Its translation: CASSDEKAGNTIYF.

This clonotype was detected many times. The chain carries TRBV5-6 and TRBJ1-3; D gene uncertain. The V gene lost 2 bases and the J gene lost 0 bases, with 9 bases spanning the gap. Germline V gene sequence: CDR1 SGHDT, CDR2 YYEEEE. The CDR3 contains 15 residues. The CDR3 nucleotides are TGTGCCAGCAGCTTAGGGATGAGCTCTGGAAACACCATATATTTT. Amino acid sequence: CASSLGMSSGNTIYF.

This clonotype was recorded many times. V gene TRBV12-3 or TRBV12-4 combines with J gene TRBJ2-7; TRBD2 might be the D (7 bases). V lost 8 bases, J lost 6 bases, and 23 bases lay in between. The CDR3 covers 15 residues. The CDR3 here is CASRSAGASFSEQYF. The DNA of the CDR3 is TGTGCCAGCCGATCCGCGGGGGCGAGTTTTTCCGAGCAGTACTTC.